This T cell receptor (beta chain) was sequenced in a study of cytomegalovirus exposure and HLA in healthy donors. Findings and limits, study-wide: Cytomegalovirus status was reportedly diagnosed by the classifier with high sensitivity and specificity. The authors listed 164 TCR beta chains as cytomegalovirus-associated.

In the PCR, 60 Vbeta and 13 Jbeta primers were used. TCRdb's table, derived via immunoSEQ multiplex PCR, lists solely in-frame clones and lacks some. This sample has tens of thousands of clones, with about 84% found just once. This clone was seen a few times. The target antigen is unknown. Though probably carrying unrecorded immune exposures, donors were nominally healthy at sampling. This receptor was taken from a girl under 10 years old in good health and CMV-seropositive. The sequenced material came from PBMCs.

CDR3 loop: CASSVSVYQPQHF. In nucleotides, the CDR3 is TGTGCCAGCAGCGTATCGGTTTATCAGCCCCAGCATTTT. This chain links TRBV9 with TRBJ1-5; no firm D call. Per germline, CDR1 SGDLS and CDR2 YYNGEE. V lost 1 base to trimming and J lost 5 bases, with 7 bases between them. This CDR3 contains 13 residues.